The TCR beta chain under discussion was sequenced for a study of T cell repertoires in cytomegalovirus infection. This clonotype was detected only a few times. Each CDR3 protein gets one entry after TCRdb re-called the reads with MiXCR. This table has 150,000 to 200,000 distinct CDR3 sequences, around an eighth appearing once. The ends were cut back, 7 bases at V and 4 bases at J, with 9 bases in the middle. This CDR3 has 11 residues. Germline loops: CDR1 SQVTM, CDR2 ANQGSEA. The specimen was PBMCs. The clonotype was recovered from a human donor in good health (CMV status not recorded). Some clones in this sample may be carry-over from other donors' samples. The rearrangement links TRBV29-1 to TRBJ2-3; D may be TRBD1 (5 bases). The DNA of the CDR3 is TGCAGCGCCGAAGGGGCAGATACGCAGTATTTT. The encoded protein is CSAEGADTQYF.